Listed here are 17 T cell receptor beta chains from one sample, sequenced in a study of CD8 T cells in ankylosing spondylitis. TCRdb passed the 5' RACE reads through MiXCR, listing each CDR3 protein once. In the table there are over 75,000 distinct CDR3 sequences, about 8.8% of which are singletons. Sequencing input: blood, either unsorted or a sorted T cell fraction (not recorded which). The receptor source for this set is a male donor with ankylosing spondylitis or in good health (not recorded which).

This clonotype was detected many times. This sequence joins TRBV7-8 and TRBJ1-1; D possibly corresponds to TRBD1 (6 bases). The CDR3 spans 16 residues. Per the germline V gene, CDR1 is SGHVS and CDR2 is FQNEAQ. Trimming removed 5 bases from V and 0 bases from J, with 16 bases in between. The DNA for the CDR3 is TGTGCCAGCAGCCGGTGGGGGCTTGGGATGAACACTGAAGCTTTCTTT. It codes for CASSRWGLGMNTEAFF. The whole variable domain, filled in from reference TRBV7-8 and TRBJ1-1, reads GAGVSQSPRYKVAKRGQDVALRCDPISGHVSLFWYQQALGQGPEFLTYFQNEAQLDKSGLPSDRFFAERPEGSVSTLKIQRTQQEDSAVYLCASSRWGLGMNTEAFFGQGTRLTVV.

This clonotype was observed at least ten times. This chain uses TRBV12-3 or TRBV12-4 with TRBJ2-7, with TRBD1 matching over 9 bases. V was pared by 2 bases and J by 5 bases, with 4 bases of the junction left unmatched. The CDR3 is 14 residues long. The CDR3 nucleotides are TGTGCCAGCAGTTTAAGGACAGGGGTCCACGAGCAGTACTTC. Encoded protein: CASSLRTGVHEQYF.

This clonotype has more than one count but fewer than ten. The rearrangement links TRBV5-6 to TRBJ2-3; no firm D call. The germline CDR1 and CDR2 sequences are SGHDT and YYEEEE. V was shortened by 1 base and J by 2 bases, with 8 bases between the two germline ends. CDR3 size: 14 residues. CDR3 protein: CASSLSYLTDTQYF. The CDR3 nucleotides read TGTGCCAGCAGCTTGAGCTACCTCACAGATACGCAGTATTTT.

This clonotype was counted many times. The chain uses TRBV5-1 and TRBJ1-2; D perhaps matches TRBD1 (6 bases). Germline V CDR1 and CDR2: SGHRS, YFSETQ. Deletions cut 7 bases from V and 2 bases from J, with 18 bases between. There are 15 residues in the CDR3. The CDR3 protein is CASGEWTASNYGYTF. As DNA, the CDR3 is TGCGCCAGCGGGGAATGGACAGCCTCCAACTATGGCTACACCTTC.

Ten or more counts support this clonotype. The rearrangement uses TRBV12-3 or TRBV12-4 and TRBJ2-2, with D unclear. V was trimmed by 7 bases and J by 2 bases, leaving 23 bases between them. This CDR3 spans 18 amino acids. The CDR3 region is CASINLSRLYDNTGELFF. CDR3 DNA: TGTGCCAGCATTAACTTGTCTCGGCTCTACGATAACACCGGGGAGCTGTTTTTT.

This clonotype was recorded at least ten times. The V gene is TRBV20-1, the J gene TRBJ2-7; D may be TRBD2 (5 bases). This CDR3 spans 13 amino acids. Germline CDR1 reads DFQATT; CDR2 reads SNEGSKA (reference sequence). Trimming cost V 4 bases and J 0 bases, with 10 bases left between them. For the CDR3, the DNA is TGCAGTGCTACCGGGGAAAGCTCCTACGAGCAGTACTTC. As protein: CSATGESSYEQYF.

This chain connects TRBV6-5 to TRBJ2-7; weak D call: TRBD1 (6 bases). The germline V gene has CDR1 MNHEY and CDR2 SVGAGI. Trimming took off 0 bases at V and 3 bases at J, with 6 bases between the two ends. The CDR3 spans 13 residues. CDR3 DNA sequence: TGTGCCAGCAGTTACTCACAGGGCTACGAGCAGTACTTC. Translating gives CASSYSQGYEQYF.

This clonotype occurred a few times. This sequence joins TRBV2 and TRBJ2-7; possible D gene TRBD2, 5 bases. The CDR3 runs 14 residues. Germline V lookup: CDR1 SNHLY, CDR2 FYNNEI. Trimming removed 6 bases at V and 3 bases at J, with 15 bases between. This chain's CDR3 is CASRPEGLFYEQYF. The CDR3 DNA follows: TGTGCCAGCAGACCCGAGGGTCTTTTCTACGAGCAGTACTTC.

For the CDR3, the DNA is TGTGCCAGCAGTTTGGGTCTTGGGGGATTCTACTCCGGGGAGCTGTTTTTT. Its protein is CASSLGLGGFYSGELFF. This chain connects TRBV28 to TRBJ2-2, with D perhaps assigned TRBD1 or TRBD2 (5 bases each). The CDR3 runs 17 residues. Germline V gene sequence: CDR1 MDHEN, CDR2 SYDVKM. Trimming removed 3 bases from V and 6 bases from J, with 20 bases in between.

This clonotype was counted many times. V and J are TRBV9 and TRBJ1-1, with D hard to call. CDR1 and CDR2 from the germline V gene are SGDLS and YYNGEE. With 1 base removed from V and 3 bases from J, the gap between germline ends came to 13 bases. The length of the CDR3 is 15 residues. The CDR3 bases are TGTGCCAGCAGCGTAAACCACGCCAGATACACTGAAGCTTTCTTT. Protein sequence: CASSVNHARYTEAFF.

This clonotype was seen many times. The chain uses TRBV20-1 and TRBJ1-2, with D maybe TRBD1 (6 bases). Germline V gene data show CDR1 as DFQATT and CDR2 as SNEGSKA (reference sequence). The V and J ends lost 5 bases and 0 bases respectively, with 19 bases between them. The CDR3 is 16 residues long. This chain's CDR3 is CSAWGAGRGPNYGYTF. The CDR3 DNA reads as TGCAGTGCTTGGGGGGCCGGTCGAGGACCTAACTATGGCTACACCTTC.

This clonotype showed up just a few times. The chain has TRBV7-2 and TRBJ1-6, with TRBD1 matching over 7 bases. The ends lost 6 bases at V and 9 bases at J; junction bases unmatched: 14. CDR1 SGHTA and CDR2 FQGNSA come from the germline V gene. This CDR3 is 16 amino acids long. The CDR3, as DNA: TGTGCCAGCAGGAGGAATGACAGGGCTTTCTCTTCACCCCTCCACTTT. Protein product: CASRRNDRAFSSPLHF.

Ten or more counts support this clonotype. The V call is TRBV9, the J call TRBJ2-7, with D perhaps matching TRBD2 (6 bases). This CDR3 region has 14 residues. Germline V CDR1 and CDR2: SGDLS, YYNGEE. The V gene lost 3 bases and the J gene lost 3 bases, with 13 bases spanning the gap. This chain's CDR3 is CASSAGPGDYEQYF. DNA of the CDR3: TGTGCCAGCAGCGCCGGGCCGGGGGACTACGAGCAGTACTTC.

This clonotype was seen repeatedly, ten times or more. The chain employs TRBV2 and TRBJ1-6; perhaps TRBD1 as D (5 bases). The CDR3 consists of 14 residues. The germline V gene has CDR1 SNHLY and CDR2 FYNNEI. With 6 bases removed from V and 10 bases from J, the gap between germline ends came to 16 bases. The CDR3 loop is CASSWGGKGSPLHF. Written as DNA, the CDR3 is TGTGCCAGCAGCTGGGGGGGGAAGGGCTCACCCCTCCACTTT.

This sequence joins TRBV29-1 and TRBJ1-1; D not resolved. The CDR3 extends over 10 amino acids. The V gene's germline CDR1 is SQVTM and CDR2 ANQGSEA. V was shortened by 7 bases and J by 4 bases, with 7 bases between the two germline ends. The CDR3 DNA follows: TGCAGCGCTCGAGGCACTGAAGCTTTCTTT. Translating gives CSARGTEAFF.

As concerns this clonotype: A much larger clone sits a single nucleotide away, making a read error possible. The chain joins TRBV7-3 to TRBJ2-7; TRBD2 matches at 8 bases. The germline V gene encodes CDR1 SGHTA and CDR2 FQGTGA. This CDR3 is built from 15 residues. The CDR3 sequence is CVSSLAGGLTYEQYF. DNA for the CDR3: TGTGTCAGCAGCTTGGCGGGGGGCCTCACCTACGAGCAGTACTTC.

The rearrangement uses TRBV30 and TRBJ1-1, with 7 bases matching TRBD1. The V gene end was trimmed by 2 bases and the J gene end by 3 bases; junction bases not matched to a gene: 9. From germline, CDR1 is GTSNPN and CDR2 SVGIG (reference sequence). This CDR3 contains 15 residues. The CDR3 is CAWSPRGRGYTEAFF. The CDR3 DNA follows: TGTGCCTGGAGTCCCCGTGGCAGGGGGTACACTGAAGCTTTCTTT.